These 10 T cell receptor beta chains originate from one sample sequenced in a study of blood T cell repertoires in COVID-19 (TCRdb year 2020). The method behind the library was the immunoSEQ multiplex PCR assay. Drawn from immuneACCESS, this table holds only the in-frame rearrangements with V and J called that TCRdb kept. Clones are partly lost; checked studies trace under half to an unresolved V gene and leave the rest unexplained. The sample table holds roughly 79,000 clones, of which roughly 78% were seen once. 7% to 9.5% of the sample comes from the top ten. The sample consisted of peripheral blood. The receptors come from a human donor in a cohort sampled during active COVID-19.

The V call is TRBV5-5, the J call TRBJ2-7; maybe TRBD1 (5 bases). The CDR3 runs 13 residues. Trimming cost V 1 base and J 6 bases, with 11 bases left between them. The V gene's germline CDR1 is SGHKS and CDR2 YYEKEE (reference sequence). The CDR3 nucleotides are TGTGCCAGCAGCTTGTCAGGGATCGGCGAGCAGTACTTC. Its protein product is CASSLSGIGEQYF.

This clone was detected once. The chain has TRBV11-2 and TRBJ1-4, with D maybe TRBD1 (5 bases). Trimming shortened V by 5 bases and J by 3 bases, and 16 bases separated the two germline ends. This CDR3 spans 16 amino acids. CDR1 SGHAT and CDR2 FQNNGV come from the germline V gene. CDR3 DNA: TGTGCCAGCAGCCTCTCATTAGGGGTTCCTAATGAAAAACTGTTTTTT. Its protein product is CASSLSLGVPNEKLFF.

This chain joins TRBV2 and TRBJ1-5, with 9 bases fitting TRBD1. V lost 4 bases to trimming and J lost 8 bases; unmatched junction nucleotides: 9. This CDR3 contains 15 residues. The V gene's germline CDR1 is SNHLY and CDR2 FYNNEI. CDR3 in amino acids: CASSVRDRALEPQHF. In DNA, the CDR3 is TGTGCCAGCAGTGTAAGGGACAGGGCGCTTGAGCCCCAGCATTTT.

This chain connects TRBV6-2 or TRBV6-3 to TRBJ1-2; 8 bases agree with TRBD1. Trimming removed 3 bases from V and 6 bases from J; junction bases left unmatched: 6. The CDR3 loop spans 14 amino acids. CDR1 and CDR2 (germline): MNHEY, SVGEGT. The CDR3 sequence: CASSYQGAMDGYTF. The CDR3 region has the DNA TGTGCCAGCAGTTATCAGGGGGCGATGGATGGCTACACCTTC.

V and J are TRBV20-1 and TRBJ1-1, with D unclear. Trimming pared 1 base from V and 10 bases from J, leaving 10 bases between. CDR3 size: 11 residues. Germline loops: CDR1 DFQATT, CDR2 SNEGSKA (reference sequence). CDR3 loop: CSARVEIGAFF. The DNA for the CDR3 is TGCAGTGCTAGAGTTGAAATCGGAGCTTTCTTT.

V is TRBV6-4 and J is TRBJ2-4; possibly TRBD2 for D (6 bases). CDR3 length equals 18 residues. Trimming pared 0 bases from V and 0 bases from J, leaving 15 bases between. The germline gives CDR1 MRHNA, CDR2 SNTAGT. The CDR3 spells CASSDSEGRLLAKNIQYF. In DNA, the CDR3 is TGTGCCAGCAGTGACTCGGAGGGAAGGTTGTTAGCCAAAAACATTCAGTACTTC.

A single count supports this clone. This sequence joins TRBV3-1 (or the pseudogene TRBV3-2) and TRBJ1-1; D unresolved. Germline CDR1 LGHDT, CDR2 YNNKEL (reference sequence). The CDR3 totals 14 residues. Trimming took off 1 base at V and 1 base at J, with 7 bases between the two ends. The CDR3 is CASSQGSRNTEAFF. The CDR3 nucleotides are TGTGCCAGCAGCCAAGGGAGCAGGAACACTGAAGCTTTCTTT.

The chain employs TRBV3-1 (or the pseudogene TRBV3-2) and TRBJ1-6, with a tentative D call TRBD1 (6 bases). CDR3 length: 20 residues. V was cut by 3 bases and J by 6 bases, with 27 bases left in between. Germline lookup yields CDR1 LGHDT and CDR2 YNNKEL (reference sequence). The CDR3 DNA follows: TGTGCCAGCAGCCAGGCTATGACAGGTCTGGCCTCGGCGACTAATTCACCCCTCCACTTT. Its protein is CASSQAMTGLASATNSPLHF.

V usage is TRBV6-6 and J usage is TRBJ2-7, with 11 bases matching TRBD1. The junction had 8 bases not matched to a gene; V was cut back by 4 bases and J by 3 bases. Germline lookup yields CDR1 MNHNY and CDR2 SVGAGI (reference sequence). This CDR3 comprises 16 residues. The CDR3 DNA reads TGTGCCAGCAGTTTAACCGGGACAGGGGGAGACTACGAGCAGTACTTC. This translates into CASSLTGTGGDYEQYF.

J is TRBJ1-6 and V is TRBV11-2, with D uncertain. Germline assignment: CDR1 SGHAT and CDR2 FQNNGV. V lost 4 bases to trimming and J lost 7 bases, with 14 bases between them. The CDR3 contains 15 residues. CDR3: CASSSAERANSPLHF. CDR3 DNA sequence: TGTGCCAGCAGCTCTGCAGAGAGGGCCAATTCACCCCTCCACTTT.